The 7 T cell receptor beta chains reported below all come from one sample, sequenced in a study of T cells in Graves' hyperthyroidism and ophthalmopathy. TCR beta CDR3 regions were amplified from RNA transcripts. In the first-round RT-PCR of the TCR CDR3, the HTBI primer set was used. TCRdb called the multiplex PCR reads again in MiXCR, with one record for every CDR3 protein. Found here are hundreds of thousands of distinct CDR3 sequences, 13% to 15% of them singletons; the top ten hold roughly an eighth. Sequencing input: blood. The receptors shown here come from a woman between 45 and 65 years old with Graves' ophthalmopathy.

This clonotype was counted at least ten times. The J gene is TRBJ2-3, the V gene TRBV5-5; D assignment may be TRBD1 or TRBD2 (5 bases each). CDR1 SGHKS and CDR2 YYEKEE come from the germline V gene (reference sequence). The ends were cut back, 3 bases at V and 2 bases at J, with 16 bases in the middle. CDR3 length: 16 amino acids. CDR3 bases: TGTGCCAGCAGCTGGGTTCGGGACGGATTCACAGATACGCAGTATTTT. Protein: CASSWVRDGFTDTQYF.

This clonotype came up many times. The chain links TRBV2 to TRBJ2-7; D ambiguous. The germline V and J ends were trimmed by 2 bases and 5 bases, with 16 bases remaining between them. The CDR3 has 15 amino acids. Germline assignment: CDR1 SNHLY and CDR2 FYNNEI. The CDR3 loop is CASSETRTPWNEQYF. The CDR3 coding sequence is TGTGCCAGCAGTGAAACGAGGACCCCCTGGAACGAGCAGTACTTC.

This clonotype is a singleton in its sample. Mismatch with germline at one junction end may stem from a read error. The chain links TRBV25-1 to TRBJ2-7; D is unclear. Germline CDR1 reads MGHDK; CDR2 reads SYGVNS. The CDR3 sequence is 12 residues long. Here the CDR3 reads CAGSDFRYEQYF. CDR3 sequence (DNA): TGTGCCGGCAGTGATTTCCGGTACGAGCAGTACTTC.

This clonotype was observed many times. CDR3 nucleotide sequence: TGCGCCAGCAGCTTGTCACCTATAAGCACAGATACGCAGTATTTT. The encoded protein is CASSLSPISTDTQYF. The genes are TRBV5-1 and TRBJ2-3; D unclear. The length of the CDR3 is 15 residues. Trimming pared 1 base from V and 0 bases from J, leaving 9 bases between. Germline CDR1 reads SGHRS; CDR2 reads YFSETQ. Variable domain in full (rest from reference TRBV5-1 and TRBJ2-3): KAGVTQTPRYLIKTRGQQVTLSCSPISGHRSVSWYQQTPGQGLQFLFEYFSETQRNKGNFPGRFSGRQFSNSRSEMNVSTLELGDSALYLCASSLSPISTDTQYFGPGTRLTVL.

The genes are TRBV5-1 and TRBJ2-5, with D perhaps TRBD1 (5 bases). Germline CDR1 is SGHRS and CDR2 is YFSETQ. Trimming cost V 0 bases and J 2 bases, with 14 bases left between them. The CDR3 runs to 16 residues. The CDR3 is CASSLGRGGVQETQYF. In DNA, the CDR3 is TGCGCCAGCAGCTTGGGAAGGGGCGGCGTACAAGAGACCCAGTACTTC.

This clonotype was detected many times. This chain uses TRBV18 with TRBJ2-1; 8 bases are shared with TRBD2. Germline V CDR1 and CDR2: KGHSH, LQKENI. There are 16 residues in the CDR3. Trimming removed 1 base from V and 4 bases from J; junction bases left unmatched: 6. The CDR3 DNA follows: TGTGCCAGCTCACCACAGGCTAGCGGGTTTTACAATGAGCAGTTCTTC. As protein: CASSPQASGFYNEQFF. Complete variable domain (other parts from reference TRBV18 and TRBJ2-1): NAGVMQNPRHLVRRRGQEARLRCSPMKGHSHVYWYRQLPEEGLKFMVYLQKENIIDESGMPKERFSAEFPKEGPSILRIQQVVRGDSAAYFCASSPQASGFYNEQFFGPGTRLTVL.

This clonotype was detected ten times or more. This sequence joins TRBV7-2 and TRBJ2-6; a weak D match, TRBD1 (5 bases). Trimming shortened V by 1 base and J by 1 base, and 14 bases separated the two germline ends. The V gene's germline CDR1 is SGHTA and CDR2 FQGNSA. The CDR3 loop spans 18 amino acids. Written as DNA, the CDR3 is TGTGCCAGCAGCTTAGTGCAAGGACAAGGTTCTGGGGCCAACGTCCTGACTTTC. This encodes CASSLVQGQGSGANVLTF.